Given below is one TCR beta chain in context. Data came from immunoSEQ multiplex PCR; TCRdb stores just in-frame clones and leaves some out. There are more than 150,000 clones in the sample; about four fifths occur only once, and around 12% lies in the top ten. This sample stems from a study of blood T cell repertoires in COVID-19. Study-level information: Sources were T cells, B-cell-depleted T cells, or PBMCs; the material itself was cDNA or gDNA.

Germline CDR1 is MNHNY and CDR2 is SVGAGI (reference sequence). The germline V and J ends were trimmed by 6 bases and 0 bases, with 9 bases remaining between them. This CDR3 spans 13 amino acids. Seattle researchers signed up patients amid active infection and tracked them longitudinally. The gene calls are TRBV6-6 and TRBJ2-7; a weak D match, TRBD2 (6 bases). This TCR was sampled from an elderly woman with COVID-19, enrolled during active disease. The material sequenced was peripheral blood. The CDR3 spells CASREGSSYEQYF. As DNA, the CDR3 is TGTGCCAGCAGGGAGGGCTCCTCCTACGAGCAGTACTTC.